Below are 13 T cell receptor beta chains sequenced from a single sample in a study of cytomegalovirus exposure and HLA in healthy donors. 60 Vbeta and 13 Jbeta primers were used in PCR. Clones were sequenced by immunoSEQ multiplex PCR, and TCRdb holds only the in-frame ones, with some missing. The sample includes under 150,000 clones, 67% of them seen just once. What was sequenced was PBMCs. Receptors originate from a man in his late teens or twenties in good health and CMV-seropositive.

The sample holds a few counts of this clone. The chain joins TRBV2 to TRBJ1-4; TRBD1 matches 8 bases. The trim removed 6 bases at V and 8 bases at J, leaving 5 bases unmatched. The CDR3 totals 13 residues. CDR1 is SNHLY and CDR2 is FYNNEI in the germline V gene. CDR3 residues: CASRTGVGEKLFF. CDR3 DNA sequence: TGTGCCAGCAGGACAGGGGTGGGCGAAAAACTGTTTTTT.

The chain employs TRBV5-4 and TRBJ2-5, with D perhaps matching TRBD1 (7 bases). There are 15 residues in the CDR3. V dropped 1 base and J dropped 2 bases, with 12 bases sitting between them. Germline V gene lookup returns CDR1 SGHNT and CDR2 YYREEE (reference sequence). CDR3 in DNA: TGTGCCAGCAGCTTGAACAGGGGACTTCAAGAGACCCAGTACTTC. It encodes CASSLNRGLQETQYF.

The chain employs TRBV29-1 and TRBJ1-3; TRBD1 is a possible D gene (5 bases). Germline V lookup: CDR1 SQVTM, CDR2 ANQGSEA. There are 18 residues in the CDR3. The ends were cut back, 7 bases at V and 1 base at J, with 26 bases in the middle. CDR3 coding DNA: TGCAGCGCCCCCTTCGTTTGGGGCATTTGGATTTCTGGAAACACCATATATTTT. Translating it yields CSAPFVWGIWISGNTIYF.

The CDR3 is CASSLGVSGNQPQHF. CDR3 nucleotides: TGTGCCAGCAGTTTAGGGGTATCGGGCAATCAGCCCCAGCATTTT. The J gene is TRBJ1-5, the V gene TRBV6-1; tentative D call: TRBD1 (5 bases). Germline CDR1 is MNHNS and CDR2 is SASEGT. Between the trimmed V and J ends, which lost 5 bases and 2 bases, there was a span of 13 bases. The CDR3 extends over 15 amino acids.

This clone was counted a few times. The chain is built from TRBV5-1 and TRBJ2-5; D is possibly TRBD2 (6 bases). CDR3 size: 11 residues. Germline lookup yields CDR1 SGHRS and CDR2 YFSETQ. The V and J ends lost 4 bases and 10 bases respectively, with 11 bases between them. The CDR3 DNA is TGCGCCAGCAGCGCGGGATTCGACCAGTACTTC. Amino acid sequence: CASSAGFDQYF.

DNA for the CDR3: TGTGCCAGCAGCAGACCCCGGGACAGGGTTAACACCGGGGAGCTGTTTTTT. Amino acid sequence: CASSRPRDRVNTGELFF. The V and J genes are TRBV7-2 and TRBJ2-2; 9 nucleotides match TRBD1. The CDR3 runs 17 residues. The V and J ends lost 5 bases and 2 bases, in that order; junction bases with no gene match: 9. Germline V gene sequence: CDR1 SGHTA, CDR2 FQGNSA.

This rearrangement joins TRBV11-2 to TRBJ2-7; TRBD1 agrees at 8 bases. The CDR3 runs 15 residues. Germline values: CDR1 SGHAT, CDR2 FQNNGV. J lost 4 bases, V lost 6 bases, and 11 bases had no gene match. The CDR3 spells CASRSVAGGMYEQYF. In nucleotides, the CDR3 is TGTGCCAGCAGGTCTGTGGCAGGGGGCATGTACGAGCAGTACTTC.

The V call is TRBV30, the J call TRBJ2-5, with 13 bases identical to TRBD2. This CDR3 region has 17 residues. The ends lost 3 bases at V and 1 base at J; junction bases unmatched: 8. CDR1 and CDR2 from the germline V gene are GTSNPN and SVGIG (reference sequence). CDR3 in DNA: TGTGCCTGGAGCATTAGGAGGACTAGCGGGGGCCAAGAGACCCAGTACTTC. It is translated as CAWSIRRTSGGQETQYF.

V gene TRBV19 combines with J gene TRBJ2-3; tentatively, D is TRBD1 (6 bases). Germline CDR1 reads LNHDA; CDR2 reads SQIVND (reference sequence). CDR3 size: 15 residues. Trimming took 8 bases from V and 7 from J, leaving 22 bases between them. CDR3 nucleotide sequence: TGTGCCAGTTCCATTTCGTTGGGGGCTATAAATACGCAGTATTTT. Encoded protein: CASSISLGAINTQYF.

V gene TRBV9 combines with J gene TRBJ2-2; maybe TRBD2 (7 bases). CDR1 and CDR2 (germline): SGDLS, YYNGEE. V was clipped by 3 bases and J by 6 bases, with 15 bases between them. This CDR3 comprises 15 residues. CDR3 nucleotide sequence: TGTGCCAGCAGCGGGGGGGGGCTGGGGGCCGGGGAGCTGTTTTTT. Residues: CASSGGGLGAGELFF. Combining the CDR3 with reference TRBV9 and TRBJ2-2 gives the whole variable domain DSGVTQTPKHLITATGQRVTLRCSPRSGDLSVYWYQQSLDQGLQFLIQYYNGEERAKGNILERFSAQQFPDLHSELNLSSLELGDSALYFCASSGGGLGAGELFFGEGSRLTVL.

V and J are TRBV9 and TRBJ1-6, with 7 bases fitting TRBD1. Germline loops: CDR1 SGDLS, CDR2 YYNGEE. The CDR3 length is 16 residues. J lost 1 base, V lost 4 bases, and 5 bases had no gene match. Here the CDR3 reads CASSPQGGSYNSPLHF. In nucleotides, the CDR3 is TGTGCCAGCAGCCCCCAGGGGGGTTCCTATAATTCACCCCTCCACTTT.

The CDR3 sequence: CRNTVGTEAFF. The CDR3 DNA is TGCAGAAATACAGTGGGCACTGAAGCTTTCTTT. This chain uses TRBV20-1 with TRBJ1-1; D is uncertain. The germline CDR1 and CDR2 sequences are DFQATT and SNEGSKA (reference sequence). The CDR3 spans 11 residues.

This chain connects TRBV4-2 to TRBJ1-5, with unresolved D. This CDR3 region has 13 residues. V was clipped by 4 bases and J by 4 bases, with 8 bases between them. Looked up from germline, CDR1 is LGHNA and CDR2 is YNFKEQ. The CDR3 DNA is TGTGCCAGCAGCCGCACGGTAAATCAGCCCCAGCATTTT. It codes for CASSRTVNQPQHF.